The 30 T cell receptor beta chains below come from one sample, sequenced in a study of shared clonotypes between healthy human individuals. Using immunoSEQ multiplex PCR, the repertoire was profiled, and TCRdb retains in-frame clones only, with some absent. The table shows about 380,000 clones, with about 97% occurring only once. Sequenced sample: memory CD8+ T cells sorted from blood. The subset denotes: CD45RO+ cells pooled with CCR7-negative TemRA cells. The origin of the receptors is a man aged 25 to 40 in good health.

This rearrangement joins TRBV9 to TRBJ1-2; D remains ambiguous. With 0 bases removed from V and 2 bases from J, the gap between germline ends came to 2 bases. The length of the CDR3 is 12 residues. Germline CDR1 SGDLS, CDR2 YYNGEE. The CDR3 is CASSVDNYGYTF. DNA of the CDR3: TGTGCCAGCAGCGTAGACAACTATGGCTACACCTTC.

V gene TRBV27 combines with J gene TRBJ2-3; TRBD2 matches 11 bases. From germline, CDR1 is MNHEY and CDR2 SMNVEV (reference sequence). V was pared by 2 bases and J by 5 bases, with 6 bases of the junction left unmatched. The CDR3 is 16 amino acids. The CDR3 DNA sequence: TGTGCCAGCAGTTTACGTCCAACTAGCGGGGGAGATACGCAGTATTTT. Its protein is CASSLRPTSGGDTQYF.

V gene TRBV25-1 combines with J gene TRBJ2-3; D is undetermined. CDR3 size: 17 residues. Germline V gene data show CDR1 as MGHDK and CDR2 as SYGVNS. V dropped 0 bases and J dropped 3 bases, with 16 bases sitting between them. DNA of the CDR3: TGTGCCAGCAGTGAATATAGGCAGGCCGGTGTTACAGATACGCAGTATTTT. Translated: CASSEYRQAGVTDTQYF.

The chain joins TRBV10-3 to TRBJ2-1; 14 bases agree with TRBD2. The germline V gene encodes CDR1 ENHRY and CDR2 SYGVKD. The ends lost 2 bases at V and 7 bases at J; junction bases unmatched: 7. The CDR3 loop spans 17 amino acids. For the CDR3, the DNA is TGTGCCATCAGTGAGGGACTAGCGGGAGGTAAAGGGAATGAGCAGTTCTTC. Translating it yields CAISEGLAGGKGNEQFF.

This chain connects TRBV19 to TRBJ2-5, with 11 bases matching TRBD2. Trimming cost V 4 bases and J 2 bases; bases outside gene matches: 12. CDR1 LNHDA and CDR2 SQIVND come from the germline V gene (reference sequence). The CDR3 spans 18 residues. The CDR3 here is CASSRTTSGNYLQETQYF. CDR3 coding DNA: TGTGCCAGTAGTAGGACGACTAGCGGGAACTACCTGCAAGAGACCCAGTACTTC.

The sample holds a few counts of this clone. In the same sample, other DNA sequences code for this CDR3. The chain links TRBV14 to TRBJ2-5; D is uncertain. V was pared by 0 bases and J by 7 bases, with 0 bases between. CDR1 and CDR2 from the germline V gene are SGHDN and FVKESK. This CDR3 has 10 amino acids. DNA of the CDR3: TGTGCCAGCAGCCAAGAGACCCAGTACTTC. Translation gives CASSQETQYF.

The CDR3 region has the DNA TGTGCCAGCAGTTTTTCCGGGACAGGCTATGGCTACACCTTC. As protein: CASSFSGTGYGYTF. V gene TRBV11-2 combines with J gene TRBJ1-2, with TRBD1 matching 8 bases. Trimming cost V 6 bases and J 4 bases; bases outside gene matches: 7. In germline, CDR1 is SGHAT, CDR2 FQNNGV. CDR3 size: 14 residues.

The rearrangement joins TRBV30 to TRBJ2-1, with D hard to call. Germline CDR1 and CDR2: GTSNPN and SVGIG (reference sequence). Trimming left V 1 base short and J 2 bases short, with 3 bases between. The CDR3 is 12 amino acids. CDR3 amino acids: CAWSDAYNEQFF. The CDR3 DNA reads TGTGCCTGGAGTGACGCCTACAATGAGCAGTTCTTC. Combining the CDR3 with reference TRBV30 and TRBJ2-1 gives the whole variable domain SQTIHQWPATLVQPVGSPLSLECTVEGTSNPNLYWYRQAAGRGLQLLFYSVGIGQISSEVPQNLSASRPQDRQFILSSKKLLLSDSGFYLCAWSDAYNEQFFGPGTRLTVL.

The V and J genes are TRBV18 and TRBJ2-1; 12 bases agree with TRBD1. Trimming at V came to 3 bases and at J to 8 bases, leaving 5 bases not matched to a gene. Germline CDR1 and CDR2: KGHSH and LQKENI. The CDR3 is 15 residues long. The CDR3 DNA sequence: TGTGCCAGCTCACCGGGGACAGGGGGCGTATATGAGCAGTTCTTC. Translated: CASSPGTGGVYEQFF.

This rearrangement joins TRBV9 to TRBJ1-2; no definite D call. In germline, CDR1 is SGDLS, CDR2 YYNGEE. The length of the CDR3 is 12 residues. V lost 0 bases to trimming and J lost 7 bases, with 7 bases between them. In DNA form, the CDR3 reads TGTGCCAGCAGCGTAGTAGGGTCTGGCTACACCTTC. Its translation is CASSVVGSGYTF. Filled out from reference TRBV9 and TRBJ1-2, the complete variable domain reads DSGVTQTPKHLITATGQRVTLRCSPRSGDLSVYWYQQSLDQGLQFLIQYYNGEERAKGNILERFSAQQFPDLHSELNLSSLELGDSALYFCASSVVGSGYTFGSGTRLTVV.

The V gene is TRBV5-1, the J gene TRBJ2-2; the D gene is possibly TRBD2 (6 bases). V was cut by 0 bases and J by 2 bases, with 14 bases left in between. This CDR3 region has 17 residues. CDR1 SGHRS and CDR2 YFSETQ come from the germline V gene. CDR3 region: CASSLAGGLPNTGELFF. The CDR3 nucleotides read TGCGCCAGCAGCTTGGCCGGGGGACTTCCAAACACCGGGGAGCTGTTTTTT.

In this sample, this clone turned up once. J is TRBJ2-2 and V is TRBV10-3; D is perhaps TRBD2 (5 bases). Germline V CDR1 and CDR2: ENHRY, SYGVKD. The CDR3 has 15 amino acids. Trimming removed 4 bases from V and 1 base from J, with 10 bases in between. The CDR3 sequence is CAISGAERNTGELFF. CDR3 in DNA: TGTGCCATCAGTGGAGCGGAGAGGAACACCGGGGAGCTGTTTTTT.

This clone was observed a single time. The chain uses TRBV5-1 and TRBJ2-7; 7 bases agree with TRBD2. Germline V gene data show CDR1 as SGHRS and CDR2 as YFSETQ. The ends lost 3 bases at V and 1 base at J; junction bases unmatched: 4. This CDR3 spans 14 amino acids. CDR3 protein: CASSWGGLSYEQYF. DNA for the CDR3: TGCGCCAGCAGCTGGGGGGGACTGTCCTACGAGCAGTACTTC.

The chain links TRBV4-1 to TRBJ2-7; D is uncertain. This CDR3 is 13 amino acids long. V lost 1 base, J lost 6 bases, and 10 bases lay in between. Germline CDR1 and CDR2: MGHRA and YSYEKL. The CDR3 region is CASSQGVRFEQYF. The CDR3 DNA reads as TGCGCCAGCAGCCAAGGCGTGCGCTTCGAGCAGTACTTC.

This chain connects TRBV6-5 to TRBJ2-5, with 11 bases lining up with TRBD2. From germline, CDR1 is MNHEY and CDR2 SVGAGI. The V segment lost 8 bases and the J segment 4 bases; nucleotides outside the gene matches: 9. The CDR3 is 15 amino acids. In DNA form, the CDR3 reads TGTGCCAGCCAGAAGGTAGCGGGAGGGCGAGAGACCCAGTACTTC. It is translated as CASQKVAGGRETQYF.

The chain carries TRBV5-5 and TRBJ2-3, with D unresolved. Germline assignment: CDR1 SGHKS and CDR2 YYEKEE (reference sequence). The germline V and J ends were trimmed by 1 base and 1 base, with 16 bases remaining between them. The CDR3 spans 17 residues. The CDR3: CASSLWASRTGTDTQYF. CDR3 bases: TGTGCCAGCAGCTTGTGGGCTAGTCGGACGGGCACAGATACGCAGTATTTT.

The rearrangement joins TRBV10-3 to TRBJ1-1; TRBD1 might be the D (5 bases). The CDR3 length is 16 residues. V gave up 7 bases and J gave up 2 bases, with 20 bases separating them. The germline V gene has CDR1 ENHRY and CDR2 SYGVKD. The CDR3, as DNA: TGTGCCATCAAGAGGGAAAGAGGGGAGGAAAACACTGAAGCTTTCTTT. Translated, it gives CAIKRERGEENTEAFF.

V and J are TRBV2 and TRBJ2-4, with D perhaps matching TRBD1 (6 bases). V shed 3 bases and J shed 0 bases, with 12 bases lying between them. CDR1 is SNHLY, CDR2 FYNNEI, per germline. CDR3 length: 16 amino acids. The CDR3 protein is CASSDAGTLAKNIQYF. The CDR3 nucleotides are TGTGCCAGCAGTGACGCAGGGACACTAGCCAAAAACATTCAGTACTTC.

For this clone: At one end the junction does not follow the germline gene, possibly because of a read error. The V gene is TRBV7-7, the J gene TRBJ2-2, with 11 bases identical to TRBD1. This CDR3 comprises 16 residues. Germline CDR1 is SSHAT and CDR2 is FNYEAQ (reference sequence). The CDR3 DNA is TGTGCTAGCAGCTTGGACAGGGGGCCGAGCACCGGGGAGCTGTTTTTT. This translates into CASSLDRGPSTGELFF.

The chain is built from TRBV28 and TRBJ2-1, with 11 bases fitting TRBD1. Germline trimming cut 6 bases from V and 6 bases from J; bases unmatched to any gene: 4. Germline loops: CDR1 MDHEN, CDR2 SYDVKM. The CDR3 runs to 14 residues. CDR3: CASRNGQGANEQFF. The CDR3 DNA reads as TGTGCCAGCAGAAATGGACAGGGGGCCAATGAGCAGTTCTTC.

The rearrangement joins TRBV7-9 to TRBJ2-7, with 7 bases lining up with TRBD2. Germline V lookup: CDR1 SEHNR, CDR2 FQNEAQ (reference sequence). Trimming took 5 bases from V and 2 from J; bases not matched to a gene: 3. This CDR3 has 13 residues. DNA of the CDR3: TGTGCCAGCAGCCCGAGCGGGACCTACGAGCAGTACTTC. This codes for CASSPSGTYEQYF.

The J gene is TRBJ2-5, the V gene TRBV6-1, with 7 bases that match TRBD1. Trimming cost V 6 bases and J 2 bases; bases outside gene matches: 3. CDR1 is MNHNS and CDR2 is SASEGT in the germline V gene. CDR3 length: 13 amino acids. CDR3 region: CASRETGQETQYF. CDR3 sequence (DNA): TGTGCCAGCAGGGAGACAGGGCAAGAGACCCAGTACTTC.

V usage is TRBV7-8 and J usage is TRBJ2-1; the D gene could be TRBD1 or TRBD2 (6 bases each). This CDR3 region has 14 residues. The V end lost 5 bases, the J end lost 10 bases, and 18 bases lay between the germline ends. Per the germline V gene, CDR1 is SGHVS and CDR2 is FQNEAQ. This CDR3 is CASSAGWGAGEQFF. CDR3 bases: TGTGCCAGCAGCGCCGGTTGGGGGGCAGGGGAGCAGTTCTTC.

The rearrangement links TRBV28 to TRBJ1-2; D is perhaps TRBD1 (5 bases). The CDR3 loop spans 14 amino acids. V shed 6 bases and J shed 2 bases, with 13 bases lying between them. Germline assignment: CDR1 MDHEN and CDR2 SYDVKM. The CDR3 spells CASSLPTVNYGYTF. The CDR3 nucleotides read TGTGCCAGCAGCTTGCCGACAGTCAACTATGGCTACACCTTC.

The gene calls are TRBV19 and TRBJ2-1, with 16 nucleotides matching TRBD2. V lost 3 bases to trimming and J lost 2 bases; unmatched junction nucleotides: 7. The CDR3 sequence is 19 residues long. Germline values: CDR1 LNHDA, CDR2 SQIVND (reference sequence). The CDR3 DNA is TGTGCCAGTAGTATCTACGGGACTAGCGGGAGGGGGCCCTACAATGAGCAGTTCTTC. Translation gives CASSIYGTSGRGPYNEQFF. Combining the CDR3 with reference TRBV19 and TRBJ2-1 gives the whole variable domain DGGITQSPKYLFRKEGQNVTLSCEQNLNHDAMYWYRQDPGQGLRLIYYSQIVNDFQKGDIAEGYSVSREKKESFPLTVTSAQKNPTAFYLCASSIYGTSGRGPYNEQFFGPGTRLTVL.

The CDR3 nucleotides read TGCGCCAGCAGCTTGGAGTGGGCGGGGAACACTGAAGCTTTCTTT. It encodes CASSLEWAGNTEAFF. The V and J genes are TRBV5-1 and TRBJ1-1, with D unclear. Between the trimmed V and J ends, which lost 0 bases and 1 base, there was a span of 10 bases. The germline V gene has CDR1 SGHRS and CDR2 YFSETQ. This CDR3 is 15 amino acids long.

This chain joins TRBV19 and TRBJ2-7; 7 nucleotides agree with TRBD1. Germline CDR1 is LNHDA and CDR2 is SQIVND (reference sequence). The CDR3 contains 14 residues. The V and J ends lost 4 bases and 2 bases, in that order; junction bases with no gene match: 5. The CDR3 nucleotides read TGTGCCAGTAGTAGACAGGGTGGCCCCTACGAGCAGTACTTC. This translates into CASSRQGGPYEQYF.

The chain joins TRBV6-5 to TRBJ1-5; 7 nucleotides agree with TRBD1. This CDR3 region has 15 residues. The V gene's germline CDR1 is MNHEY and CDR2 SVGAGI. V shed 4 bases and J 1 base; nucleotides not matched to a gene: 4. The CDR3 region has the DNA TGTGCCAGCAGTTGCTCACAGGGGAGCAATCAGCCCCAGCATTTT. Amino acid sequence: CASSCSQGSNQPQHF.

The V and J genes are TRBV6-5 and TRBJ2-7; 7 positions match TRBD1. The CDR3 extends over 12 amino acids. With V trimmed by 2 bases and J by 7 bases, 2 bases remained unmatched. Germline values: CDR1 MNHEY, CDR2 SVGAGI. The DNA of the CDR3 is TGTGCCAGCAGTTACGCGACAGGGGAGCAGTACTTC. Translated, it gives CASSYATGEQYF.

The chain has TRBV25-1 and TRBJ1-4; maybe TRBD1 (6 bases). The CDR3 spans 13 residues. Germline values: CDR1 MGHDK, CDR2 SYGVNS. V dropped 1 base and J dropped 11 bases, with 11 bases sitting between them. The CDR3 protein is CASSELGGSKLFF. The CDR3 DNA sequence: TGTGCCAGCAGTGAATTAGGGGGGAGCAAACTGTTTTTT.